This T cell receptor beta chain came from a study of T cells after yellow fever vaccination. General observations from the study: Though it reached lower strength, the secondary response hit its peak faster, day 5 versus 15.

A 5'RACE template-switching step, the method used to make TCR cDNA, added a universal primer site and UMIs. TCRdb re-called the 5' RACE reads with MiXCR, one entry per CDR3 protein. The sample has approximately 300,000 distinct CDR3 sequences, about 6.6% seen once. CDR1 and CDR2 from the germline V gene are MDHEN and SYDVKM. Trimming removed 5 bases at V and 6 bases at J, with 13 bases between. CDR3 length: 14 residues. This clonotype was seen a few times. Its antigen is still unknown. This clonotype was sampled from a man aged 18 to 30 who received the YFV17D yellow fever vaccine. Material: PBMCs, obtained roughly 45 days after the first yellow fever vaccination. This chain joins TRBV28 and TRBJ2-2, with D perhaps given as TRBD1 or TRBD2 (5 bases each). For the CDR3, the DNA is TGTGCCAGCAGTGGGGACCCGTTTTCCGGGGAGCTGTTTTTT. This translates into CASSGDPFSGELFF.